These 17 T cell receptor beta chains were sequenced from one sample in a study of PD-1 blockade in classical Hodgkin lymphoma. Autologous stem cell transplantation was followed by relapse in every patient, and brentuximab vedotin exposure varied. Measured with immunoSEQ multiplex PCR; TCRdb has only the in-frame clones, and not every one. The sample consists of 25,000 to 30,000 clones, around 67% of them appearing once. The sequences come from peripheral blood mononuclear cells (PBMCs), collected before the second cycle of nivolumab. Source of these receptors: a human donor with classical Hodgkin lymphoma.

The rearrangement links TRBV6-6 to TRBJ1-6; possible D gene TRBD1, 5 bases. Looked up from germline, CDR1 is MNHNY and CDR2 is SVGAGI (reference sequence). V lost 7 bases and J 6 bases, leaving 16 bases between the germline ends. The CDR3 is 15 amino acids. CDR3 sequence reads: CASKTEGSTNSPLHF. The CDR3 region has the DNA TGTGCCAGCAAGACGGAGGGGTCTACTAATTCACCCCTCCACTTT.

J is TRBJ2-7 and V is TRBV7-2, with 8 bases fitting TRBD2. V shed 1 base, J shed 3 bases, and the junction held 8 bases outside the gene matches. Germline CDR1 reads SGHTA; CDR2 reads FQGNSA. The CDR3 extends over 16 amino acids. The DNA of the CDR3 is TGTGCCAGCAGCTTAGATTTCGCGGGGGGTAGCTACGAGCAGTACTTC. Amino acids: CASSLDFAGGSYEQYF.

V gene TRBV6-6 combines with J gene TRBJ1-2; D gene uncertain. The CDR3 runs 14 residues. The V end was cut by 2 bases, the J end by 4 bases, with 11 bases between. CDR1 is MNHNY, CDR2 SVGAGI, per germline (reference sequence). Here the CDR3 DNA reads TGTGCCAGCAGTTACCCCAGAAATTTCTATGGCTACACCTTC. Amino acid sequence: CASSYPRNFYGYTF.

The chain couples TRBV6-6 to TRBJ1-1; no definite D call. Germline V CDR1 and CDR2: MNHNY, SVGAGI (reference sequence). CDR3 length equals 13 residues. The V and J ends lost 2 bases and 5 bases respectively, with 9 bases between them. CDR3 coding DNA: TGTGCCAGCAGTTACGGGTCTAGGACTGAAGCTTTCTTT. This translates into CASSYGSRTEAFF.

The gene calls are TRBV2 and TRBJ2-7, with 7 bases fitting TRBD1. The CDR3 length is 14 residues. Germline V gene lookup returns CDR1 SNHLY and CDR2 FYNNEI. V was clipped by 2 bases and J by 2 bases; unmatched bases: 3. The CDR3 region has the DNA TGTGCCAGCAGTGAACAGGGGGTGACCTACGAGCAGTACTTC. As protein: CASSEQGVTYEQYF.

J is TRBJ1-4 and V is TRBV7-9; D is ambiguous. The CDR3 sequence is 14 residues long. V was cut by 4 bases and J by 7 bases, with 13 bases left in between. Looked up from germline, CDR1 is SEHNR and CDR2 is FQNEAQ (reference sequence). The CDR3 nucleotides read TGTGCCAGCAGCTCCGGGAAGGGAGGTGAAAAACTGTTTTTT. It specifies CASSSGKGGEKLFF.

This clone was counted a single time. The rearrangement joins TRBV19 to TRBJ1-5, with D unresolved. The CDR3 loop spans 16 amino acids. The V gene's germline CDR1 is LNHDA and CDR2 SQIVND (reference sequence). V was pared by 3 bases and J by 0 bases, with 12 bases between. CDR3 in DNA: TGTGCCAGTAGTATTAGGAGGCAGGTTAGCAATCAGCCCCAGCATTTT. Residues: CASSIRRQVSNQPQHF.

This chain connects TRBV28 to TRBJ1-2, with D possibly TRBD1 on 5 matching bases. Germline CDR1 is MDHEN and CDR2 is SYDVKM. V lost 11 bases and J 0 bases, leaving 16 bases between the germline ends. The CDR3 is made up of 14 amino acids. The CDR3, as DNA: TGTGCCTTAGGGGCAGGCGGGCCTAACTATGGCTACACCTTC. This sequence encodes CALGAGGPNYGYTF.

The V gene is TRBV6-1, the J gene TRBJ2-1; D gene uncertain. This CDR3 is built from 16 residues. V was clipped by 2 bases and J by 0 bases, with 11 bases between them. The germline V gene encodes CDR1 MNHNS and CDR2 SASEGT. The DNA of the CDR3 is TGTGCCAGCAGTGAATGGAGACCCAGCTCCTACAATGAGCAGTTCTTC. Protein product: CASSEWRPSSYNEQFF.

This clone appeared once. This chain uses TRBV6-9 with TRBJ2-7; D might be TRBD2 (7 bases). This CDR3 has 11 amino acids. Trimming pared 10 bases from V and 7 bases from J, leaving 14 bases between. Germline CDR1 MNHGY, CDR2 SVAAGI. The CDR3 reads CATLGGHEQYF. The CDR3 DNA sequence: TGTGCCACACTGGGGGGGCATGAGCAGTACTTC.

In this sample, this clone turned up a few times. The chain couples TRBV27 to TRBJ1-2; TRBD1 matches at 8 bases. V trimming: 2 bases; J trimming: 7 bases; junction bases outside the gene matches: 6. The CDR3 has 14 residues. From germline, CDR1 is MNHEY and CDR2 SMNVEV (reference sequence). Written as DNA, the CDR3 is TGTGCCAGCAGTTTAAAAGCAGGGGGCTTTGGCTACACCTTC. It encodes CASSLKAGGFGYTF.

This chain uses TRBV7-9 with TRBJ1-4; D is uncertain. Germline V gene data show CDR1 as SEHNR and CDR2 as FQNEAQ (reference sequence). Trimming took 5 bases from V and 8 from J, leaving 15 bases between them. The CDR3 sequence is 14 residues long. The CDR3 DNA reads TGTGCCAGCAGCCCTCCCGGACGGACCGAAAAACTGTTTTTT. It yields the protein CASSPPGRTEKLFF. The complete variable domain, with remaining parts taken from reference TRBV7-9 and TRBJ1-4, reads DTGVSQNPRHKITKRGQNVTFRCDPISEHNRLYWYRQTLGQGPEFLTYFQNEAQLEKSRLLSDRFSAERPKGSFSTLEIQRTEQGDSAMYLCASSPPGRTEKLFFGSGTQLSVL.

This chain connects TRBV5-4 to TRBJ2-3; 8 nucleotides align to TRBD2. This CDR3 spans 15 amino acids. Per the germline V gene, CDR1 is SGHNT and CDR2 is YYREEE (reference sequence). The trim removed 4 bases at V and 1 base at J, leaving 5 bases unmatched. The CDR3 sequence is CASSVAGPRTDTQYF. The CDR3 coding sequence is TGTGCCAGCAGCGTAGCGGGGCCACGCACAGATACGCAGTATTTT.

The rearrangement joins TRBV6-5 to TRBJ1-2; D is perhaps TRBD1 (5 bases). Germline V gene lookup returns CDR1 MNHEY and CDR2 SVGAGI. The CDR3 sequence is 12 residues long. V lost 6 bases, J lost 4 bases, and 9 bases lay in between. The chain's CDR3 is CASRRGPYGYTF. CDR3 coding DNA: TGTGCCAGCAGAAGGGGTCCCTATGGCTACACCTTC.

The chain links TRBV5-1 to TRBJ2-3, with 15 bases matching TRBD2. CDR1 is SGHRS and CDR2 is YFSETQ in the germline V gene. The CDR3 has 17 residues. V was pared by 3 bases and J by 6 bases, with 8 bases of the junction left unmatched. CDR3 sequence reads: CASSSGTSGGPSDTQYF. DNA for the CDR3: TGCGCCAGCAGCTCCGGGACTAGCGGGGGGCCGTCGGATACGCAGTATTTT.

This chain links TRBV4-1 with TRBJ2-1, with 13 bases lining up with TRBD2. CDR3 size: 16 residues. Germline V gives CDR1 MGHRA, CDR2 YSYEKL. Losses at the gene ends were 0 bases for V and 10 bases for J; bases not matched to a gene: 6. In nucleotides, the CDR3 is TGCGCCAGCAGCCAAGATCCGACTAGCGGGGGGTGGGAGCAGTTCTTC. Translated: CASSQDPTSGGWEQFF.

This clone is a singleton in its sample. V gene TRBV7-9 combines with J gene TRBJ1-4; D remains ambiguous. V was shortened by 1 base and J by 8 bases, with 5 bases between the two germline ends. This CDR3 contains 12 residues. Per germline, CDR1 SEHNR and CDR2 FQNEAQ (reference sequence). The CDR3 coding sequence is TGTGCCAGCAGCTTAGACTCCGAAAAACTGTTTTTT. As protein: CASSLDSEKLFF.